A single sample is the source of the 14 T cell receptor beta chains below, sequenced in a study of cytomegalovirus exposure and HLA in healthy donors. Primers for the PCR totalled 60 Vbeta and 13 Jbeta. The data were produced by immunoSEQ multiplex PCR, yet TCRdb's version contains in-frame clones alone and is incomplete. The data contain 150,000 to 180,000 clones, roughly 80% of them singletons. Sequences were obtained from PBMCs. These receptors originate from a man aged 30-40 years in good health and CMV-seropositive.

This clone showed up just once. The chain uses TRBV7-8 and TRBJ1-5; 8 bases agree with TRBD1. This CDR3 has 15 amino acids. J was trimmed by 3 bases and V by 5 bases; bases with no gene match: 6. The germline V gene encodes CDR1 SGHVS and CDR2 FQNEAQ. CDR3 DNA sequence: TGTGCCAGCAGCCATCCGGACAGGGACAATCAGCCCCAGCATTTT. As protein: CASSHPDRDNQPQHF.

The V call is TRBV30, the J call TRBJ1-2; D is unclear. The CDR3 totals 11 residues. In germline, CDR1 is GTSNPN, CDR2 SVGIG (reference sequence). Trimming left V 1 base short and J 8 bases short, with 8 bases between. As DNA, the CDR3 is TGTGCCTGGAGTGGGGGAGGAGGCTACACCTTC. It yields the protein CAWSGGGGYTF. The full variable domain, in which reference TRBV30 and TRBJ1-2 provide the parts outside the CDR3, is SQTIHQWPATLVQPVGSPLSLECTVEGTSNPNLYWYRQAAGRGLQLLFYSVGIGQISSEVPQNLSASRPQDRQFILSSKKLLLSDSGFYLCAWSGGGGYTFGSGTRLTVV.

The chain is built from TRBV7-9 and TRBJ2-7; 8 nucleotides agree with TRBD2. Germline trimming cut 8 bases from V and 3 bases from J; bases unmatched to any gene: 9. CDR1 is SEHNR and CDR2 is FQNEAQ in the germline V gene (reference sequence). This CDR3 region has 14 residues. The CDR3 DNA follows: TGTGCCAGCCTTGGAGCCAGCGGGAGCTACGAGCAGTACTTC. Its protein is CASLGASGSYEQYF.

The V and J genes are TRBV5-1 and TRBJ2-1; D unclear. V shed 0 bases and J shed 0 bases, with 13 bases lying between them. This CDR3 is 17 amino acids long. Germline CDR1 is SGHRS and CDR2 is YFSETQ. The CDR3 nucleotides read TGCGCCAGCAGCTTGGATATTCAGAGGAGCTCCTACAATGAGCAGTTCTTC. Its protein product is CASSLDIQRSSYNEQFF.

Here the CDR3 DNA reads TGTGCCAGCAGTGAGACTAGCGTAAAAAGGAAATCCTACAATGAGCAGTTCTTC. Protein: CASSETSVKRKSYNEQFF. The V gene is TRBV7-9, the J gene TRBJ2-1; 8 bases agree with TRBD2. Trimming removed 6 bases from V and 1 base from J; junction bases left unmatched: 14. Germline lookup yields CDR1 SEHNR and CDR2 FQNEAQ (reference sequence). The CDR3 is made up of 18 amino acids.

Concerning this clone itself: At one boundary the junction diverges from the germline segment, which might be a read error. CDR3 bases: TGTGCCAGTACCCCTGGGGGGGCAGAAAGACTGTTTTTT. Protein sequence: CASTPGGAERLFF. This rearrangement joins TRBV19 to TRBJ1-4, with a weak D call TRBD1 (6 bases). Germline CDR1 reads LNHDA; CDR2 reads SQIVND (reference sequence). This CDR3 contains 13 residues.

The V gene is TRBV11-2, the J gene TRBJ2-3; tentatively, D is TRBD1 (6 bases). Looked up from germline, CDR1 is SGHAT and CDR2 is FQNNGV. Trimming took 2 bases from V and 4 from J, leaving 13 bases between them. This CDR3 has 15 amino acids. Written as DNA, the CDR3 is TGTGCCAGCAGCTTACAGGGGACCCCCTCAGATACGCAGTATTTT. Its translation is CASSLQGTPSDTQYF.

This clone has just a few counts. The chain carries TRBV27 and TRBJ1-2; TRBD1 aligns across 7 bases. With V trimmed by 4 bases and J by 7 bases, 15 bases remained unmatched. The CDR3 has 16 amino acids. Germline loops: CDR1 MNHEY, CDR2 SMNVEV (reference sequence). CDR3 sequence: CASSSPHRGPTSGYTF. CDR3 nucleotides: TGTGCCAGCAGTTCCCCGCACAGGGGCCCCACTTCTGGCTACACCTTC.

The rearrangement uses TRBV18 and TRBJ1-4; 7 positions agree with TRBD1. CDR3 size: 15 residues. The germline V gene has CDR1 KGHSH and CDR2 LQKENI. Germline trimming cut 0 bases from V and 5 bases from J; bases unmatched to any gene: 3. The CDR3 protein is CASSPPGQRNEKLFF. Written as DNA, the CDR3 is TGTGCCAGCTCACCACCGGGACAGCGAAATGAAAAACTGTTTTTT.

This sequence joins TRBV7-3 and TRBJ2-2; D remains unclear. The germline V and J ends were trimmed by 4 bases and 7 bases, with 7 bases remaining between them. CDR1 and CDR2 from the germline V gene are SGHTA and FQGTGA. This CDR3 has 12 residues. The CDR3 region is CASSSEVGELFF. For the CDR3, the DNA is TGTGCCAGCAGCTCAGAGGTCGGGGAGCTGTTTTTT.

The CDR3 loop reads CASSPPGEADTQYF. The CDR3 DNA reads as TGTGCCAGCAGCCCCCCGGGGGAGGCAGATACGCAGTATTTT. The chain uses TRBV7-7 and TRBJ2-3, with a weak D call TRBD2 (6 bases). Trimming stripped 5 bases from V and 4 bases from J, with 13 bases between. The CDR3 has 14 amino acids. Germline V gene data show CDR1 as SSHAT and CDR2 as FNYEAQ (reference sequence).

This clone was observed a few times. The chain is built from TRBV28 and TRBJ2-3, with 7 bases fitting TRBD2. J was trimmed by 1 base and V by 7 bases; bases with no gene match: 2. This CDR3 spans 13 amino acids. Germline CDR1 is MDHEN and CDR2 is SYDVKM. The CDR3 spells CASNRGGTDTQYF. CDR3 nucleotides: TGTGCCAGCAATCGGGGGGGCACAGATACGCAGTATTTT.

The V and J genes are TRBV19 and TRBJ2-2; TRBD1 is a possible D gene (6 bases). V was cut by 3 bases and J by 0 bases, with 8 bases left in between. Germline V CDR1 and CDR2: LNHDA, SQIVND (reference sequence). The CDR3 sequence is 15 residues long. CDR3 sequence reads: CASSIWGPNTGELFF. CDR3 sequence (DNA): TGTGCCAGTAGTATTTGGGGGCCGAACACCGGGGAGCTGTTTTTT.

The chain combines TRBV7-8 with TRBJ2-3, with 8 bases matching TRBD2. The CDR3 covers 16 residues. CDR1 is SGHVS, CDR2 FQNEAQ, per germline. The trim removed 4 bases at V and 9 bases at J, leaving 15 bases unmatched. The CDR3 region is CASSSGLAARGDTQYF. The CDR3 region has the DNA TGTGCCAGCAGCTCAGGACTAGCCGCACGGGGGGACACGCAGTATTTT.